This is a list of T cell receptor beta chains from one sample in a study of T cell repertoires in cytomegalovirus infection. Antigens of these TCRs are unknown. TCRdb ran MiXCR on the reads and lists one entry per CDR3 protein. This sample has roughly 920,000 distinct CDR3 sequences, with 31% found just once. The sequencing used cultured CD8+ T cells from PBMCs, collected from culture after CMV antigen stimulation. All receptors come from a human donor in good health (CMV status not recorded). Some clones in this sample may be carry-over from other donors' samples. Each CDR3 is given with its conserved first and last residue. A D gene is named only where the DNA matches it firmly. Not every row has a clone size; where given, it reads once, few, many or a size class.

NA | NA | TRBJ2-4 | TRBV27 | TGTGCCAGCAGTTTATCTGCGGGGCCAGCCAAAAACATTCAGTACTTC | CASSLSAGPAKNIQYF
TRBD2 | many | TRBJ2-5 | TRBV7-2 | TGTGCCAGCAGCGAACTAGCGGGGATCCAAGAGACCCAGTACTTC | CASSELAGIQETQYF
TRBD2 | NA | TRBJ2-3 | TRBV19 | TGTGCCAGTAGTTCAGCGGGGCGCAACACAGATACGCAGTATTTT | CASSSAGRNTDTQYF
NA | NA | TRBJ1-1 | TRBV4-1 | TGCGCCAGCCGGCTCGGACGGTCGAATGAAGCTTTCTTT | CASRLGRSNEAFF
NA | NA | TRBJ1-5 | TRBV12-3/TRBV12-4 | TGTGCCAGCAGTTTAAGAGACAGCTACCCCAATCAGCCCCAGCATTTT | CASSLRDSYPNQPQHF
NA | NA | TRBJ2-1 | TRBV28 | TGTGCCAGCACAAAAACCGGGAGCCAAGGTGAGCAGTTCTTC | CASTKTGSQGEQFF
NA | NA | TRBJ2-3 | TRBV27 | TGTGCCAGCAGTCCCCCCGCAGGGATGCCCACAGATACGCAGTATTTT | CASSPPAGMPTDTQYF
NA | few | TRBJ2-7 | TRBV29-1 | TGCAGCGTGTCCGGGGTTTACCCCTACGAGCAGTACTTC | CSVSGVYPYEQYF
NA | NA | TRBJ1-5 | TRBV19 | TGTGCCAGTAGTATCGAGGGGGAATATAGCAATCAGCCCCAGCATTTT | CASSIEGEYSNQPQHF
NA | NA | TRBJ2-3 | TRBV6-2/TRBV6-3 | TGTGCCAGCACTTCAGAGGAGTATGGGTGGGCAGATACGCAGTATTTT | CASTSEEYGWADTQYF
NA | many | TRBJ2-5 | TRBV18 | TGTGCCAGCAGTCCCCCCGGGGAGACCCAGTACTTC | CASSPPGETQYF
NA | NA | TRBJ2-1 | TRBV27 | NA | CASSFGLGTGGKFF
NA | NA | TRBJ2-6 | TRBV7-8 | TGTGCCAGCAGCTATTACAGGACTGGGGCCAACGTCCTGACTTTC | CASSYYRTGANVLTF